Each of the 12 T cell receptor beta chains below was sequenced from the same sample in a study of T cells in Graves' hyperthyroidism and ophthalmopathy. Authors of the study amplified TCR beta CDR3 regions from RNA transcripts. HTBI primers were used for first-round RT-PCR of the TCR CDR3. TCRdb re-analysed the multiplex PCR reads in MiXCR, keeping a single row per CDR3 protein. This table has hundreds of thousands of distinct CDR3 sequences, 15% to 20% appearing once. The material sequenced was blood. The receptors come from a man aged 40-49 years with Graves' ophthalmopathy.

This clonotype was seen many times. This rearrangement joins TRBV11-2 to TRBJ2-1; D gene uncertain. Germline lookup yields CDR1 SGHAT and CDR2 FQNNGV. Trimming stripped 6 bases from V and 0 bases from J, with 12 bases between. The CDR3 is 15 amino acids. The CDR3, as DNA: TGTGCCAGCAGTGTTCTGATAAGCTCCTACAATGAGCAGTTCTTC. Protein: CASSVLISSYNEQFF.

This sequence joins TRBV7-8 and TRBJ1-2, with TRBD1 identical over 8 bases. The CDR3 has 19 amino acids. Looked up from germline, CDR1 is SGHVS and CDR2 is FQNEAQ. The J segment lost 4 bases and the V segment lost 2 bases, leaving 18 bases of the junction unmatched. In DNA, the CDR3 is TGTGCCAGCAGCTTATCGATGCGGGACAGGACGATCTTGCCCTATGGCTACACCTTC. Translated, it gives CASSLSMRDRTILPYGYTF.

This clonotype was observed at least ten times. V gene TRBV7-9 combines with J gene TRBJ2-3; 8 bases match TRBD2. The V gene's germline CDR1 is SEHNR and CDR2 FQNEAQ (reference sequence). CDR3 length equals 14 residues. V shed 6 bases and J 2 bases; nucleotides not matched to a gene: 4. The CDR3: CASSPGLDTDTQYF. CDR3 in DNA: TGTGCCAGCAGTCCGGGACTAGACACAGATACGCAGTATTTT.

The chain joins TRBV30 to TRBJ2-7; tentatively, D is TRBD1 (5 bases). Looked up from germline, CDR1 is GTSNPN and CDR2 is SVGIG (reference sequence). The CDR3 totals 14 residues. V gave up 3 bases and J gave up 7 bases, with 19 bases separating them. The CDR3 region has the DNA TGTGCCTGGAGGGTTAGGGGCGCCCCTCGGGAGCAGTACTTC. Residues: CAWRVRGAPREQYF.

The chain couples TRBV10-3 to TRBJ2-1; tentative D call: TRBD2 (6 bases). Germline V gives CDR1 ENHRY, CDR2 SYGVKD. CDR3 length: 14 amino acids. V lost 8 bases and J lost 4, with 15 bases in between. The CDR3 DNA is TGTGCCATCGCGGGGAGTTCGGCTTACAATGAGCAGTTCTTC. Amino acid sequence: CAIAGSSAYNEQFF.

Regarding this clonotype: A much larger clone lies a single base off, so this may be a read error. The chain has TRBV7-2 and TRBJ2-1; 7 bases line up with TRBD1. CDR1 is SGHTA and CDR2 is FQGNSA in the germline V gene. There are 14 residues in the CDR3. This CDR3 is CAGSSPTGTNEQFF. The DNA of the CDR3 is TGTGCCGGCAGCTCCCCGACAGGGACAAATGAGCAGTTCTTC.

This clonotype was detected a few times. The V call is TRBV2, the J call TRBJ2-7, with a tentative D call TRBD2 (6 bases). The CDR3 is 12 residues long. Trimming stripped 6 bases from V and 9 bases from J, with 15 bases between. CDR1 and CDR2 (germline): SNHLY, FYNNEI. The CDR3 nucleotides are TGTGCCAGCAGGGGACTCTCCCCCGGGCAGTACTTC. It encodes CASRGLSPGQYF.

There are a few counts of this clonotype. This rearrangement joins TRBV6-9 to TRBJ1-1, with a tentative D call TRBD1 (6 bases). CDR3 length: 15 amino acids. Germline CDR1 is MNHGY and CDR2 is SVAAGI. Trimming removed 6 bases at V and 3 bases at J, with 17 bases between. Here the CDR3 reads CASRYRAGEYTEAFF. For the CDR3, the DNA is TGTGCCAGCAGGTACAGGGCGGGCGAGTACACTGAAGCTTTCTTT.

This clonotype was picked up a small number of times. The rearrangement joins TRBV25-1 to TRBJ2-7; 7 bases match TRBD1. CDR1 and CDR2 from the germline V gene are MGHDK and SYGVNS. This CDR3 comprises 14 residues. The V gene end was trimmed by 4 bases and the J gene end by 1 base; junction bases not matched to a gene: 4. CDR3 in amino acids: CASSGAGGSYEQYF. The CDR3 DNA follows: TGTGCCAGCAGTGGGGCAGGGGGTTCCTACGAGCAGTACTTC.

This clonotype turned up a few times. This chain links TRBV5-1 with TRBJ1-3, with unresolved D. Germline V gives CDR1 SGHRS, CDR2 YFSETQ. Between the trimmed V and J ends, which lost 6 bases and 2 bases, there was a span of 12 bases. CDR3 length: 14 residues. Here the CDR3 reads CASTPGGAGNTIYF. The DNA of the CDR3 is TGCGCCAGCACCCCCGGCGGGGCTGGAAACACCATATATTTT.

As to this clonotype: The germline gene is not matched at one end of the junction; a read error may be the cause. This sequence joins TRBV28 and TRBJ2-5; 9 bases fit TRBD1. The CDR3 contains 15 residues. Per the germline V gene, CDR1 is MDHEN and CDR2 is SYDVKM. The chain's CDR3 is CAGSSSGTGRETQYF. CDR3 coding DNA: TGTGCCGGCAGTTCGTCCGGGACAGGGAGGGAGACCCAGTACTTC.

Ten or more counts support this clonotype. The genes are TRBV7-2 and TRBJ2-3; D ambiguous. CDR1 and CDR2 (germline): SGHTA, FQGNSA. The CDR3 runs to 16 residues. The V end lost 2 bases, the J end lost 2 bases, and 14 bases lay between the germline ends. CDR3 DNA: TGTGCCAGCAGCTTAACGCTACGAACTACCACAGATACGCAGTATTTT. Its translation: CASSLTLRTTTDTQYF.